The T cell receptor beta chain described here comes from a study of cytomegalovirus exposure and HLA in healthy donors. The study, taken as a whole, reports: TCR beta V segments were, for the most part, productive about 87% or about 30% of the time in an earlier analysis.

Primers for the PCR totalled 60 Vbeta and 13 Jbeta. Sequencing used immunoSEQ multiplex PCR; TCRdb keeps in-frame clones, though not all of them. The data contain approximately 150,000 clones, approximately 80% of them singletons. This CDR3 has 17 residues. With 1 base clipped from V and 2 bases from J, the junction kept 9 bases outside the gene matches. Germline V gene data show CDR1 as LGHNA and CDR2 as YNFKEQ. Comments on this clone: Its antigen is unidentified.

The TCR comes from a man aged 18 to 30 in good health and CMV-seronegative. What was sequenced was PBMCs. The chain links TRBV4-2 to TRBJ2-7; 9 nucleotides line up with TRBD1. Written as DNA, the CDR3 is TGTGCCAGCAGCCAAGCTGAGACAGGGGGTTCAACCTACGAGCAGTACTTC. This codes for CASSQAETGGSTYEQYF.